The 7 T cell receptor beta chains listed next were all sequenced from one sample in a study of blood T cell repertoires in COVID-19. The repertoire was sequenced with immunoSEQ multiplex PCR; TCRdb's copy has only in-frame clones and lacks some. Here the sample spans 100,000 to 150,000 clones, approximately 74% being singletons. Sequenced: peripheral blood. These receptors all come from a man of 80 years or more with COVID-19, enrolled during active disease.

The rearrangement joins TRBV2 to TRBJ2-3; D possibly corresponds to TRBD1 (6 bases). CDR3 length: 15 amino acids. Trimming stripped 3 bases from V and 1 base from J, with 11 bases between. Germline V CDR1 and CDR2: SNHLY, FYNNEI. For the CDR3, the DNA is TGTGCCAGCAGTGAGGGGGCAAAACGCACAGATACGCAGTATTTT. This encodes CASSEGAKRTDTQYF.

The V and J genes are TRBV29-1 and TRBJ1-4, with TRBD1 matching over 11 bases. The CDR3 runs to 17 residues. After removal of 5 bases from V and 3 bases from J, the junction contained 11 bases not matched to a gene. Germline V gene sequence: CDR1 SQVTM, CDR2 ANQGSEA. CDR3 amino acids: CSVILLDRGLSNEKLFF. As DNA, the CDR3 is TGCAGCGTTATCCTTTTGGACAGGGGGCTTTCTAATGAAAAACTGTTTTTT.

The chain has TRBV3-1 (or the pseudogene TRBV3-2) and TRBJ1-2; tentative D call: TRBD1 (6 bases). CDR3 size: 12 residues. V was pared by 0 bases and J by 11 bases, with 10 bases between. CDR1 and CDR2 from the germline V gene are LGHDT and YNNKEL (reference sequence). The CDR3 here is CASSQDTRGYTF. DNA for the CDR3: TGTGCCAGCAGCCAAGACACCAGGGGATACACCTTC.

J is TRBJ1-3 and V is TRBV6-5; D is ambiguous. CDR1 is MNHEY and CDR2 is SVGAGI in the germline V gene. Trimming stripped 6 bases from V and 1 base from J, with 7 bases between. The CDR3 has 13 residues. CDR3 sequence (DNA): TGTGCCAGCAGGAGATATTCTGGAAACACCATATATTTT. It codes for CASRRYSGNTIYF.

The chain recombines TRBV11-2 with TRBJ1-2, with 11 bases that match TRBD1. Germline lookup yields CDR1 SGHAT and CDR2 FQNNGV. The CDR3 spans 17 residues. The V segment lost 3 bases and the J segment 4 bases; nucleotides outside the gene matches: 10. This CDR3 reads CASSFSGTGGSGYGYTF. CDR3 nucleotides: TGTGCCAGCAGCTTTTCCGGGACAGGGGGTAGTGGCTATGGCTACACCTTC.

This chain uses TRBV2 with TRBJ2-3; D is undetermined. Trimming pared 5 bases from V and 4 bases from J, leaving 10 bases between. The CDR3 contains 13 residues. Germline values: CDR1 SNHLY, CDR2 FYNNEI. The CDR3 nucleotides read TGTGCCAGCAGTACGACATTTTCAGATACGCAGTATTTT. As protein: CASSTTFSDTQYF. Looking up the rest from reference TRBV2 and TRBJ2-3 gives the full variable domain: EPEVTQTPSHQVTQMGQEVILRCVPISNHLYFYWYRQILGQKVEFLVSFYNNEISEKSEIFDDQFSVERPDGSNFTLKIRSTKLEDSAMYFCASSTTFSDTQYFGPGTRLTVL.

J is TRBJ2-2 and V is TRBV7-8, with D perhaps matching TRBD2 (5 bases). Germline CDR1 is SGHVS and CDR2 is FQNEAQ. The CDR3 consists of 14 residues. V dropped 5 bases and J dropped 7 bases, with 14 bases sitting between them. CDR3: CASSIKSRGGELFF. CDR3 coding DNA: TGTGCCAGCAGCATTAAATCACGGGGCGGGGAGCTGTTTTTT.